This T cell receptor beta chain came from a study of identical twins. The CDR3 sequence is 14 residues long. Looked up from germline, CDR1 is SGHTA and CDR2 is FQGNSA. V was cut by 1 base and J by 3 bases, with 10 bases left in between. The study, taken as a whole, reports: The authors noted that invariant MAIT and iNKT cells could partly confound zero-insertion analyses. Excess sharing by twins proved weaker in beta out-of-frame sequences.

cDNA carried unique molecular identifiers, and a universal primer site was added by template switching. TCRdb independently ran MiXCR on the 5' RACE reads; one entry per CDR3 protein. In the table there are 690,000 or so distinct CDR3 sequences, 5.5% to 7.5% of which are singletons. Comment on this clonotype: Its antigen is unidentified.

Healthy Caucasians provided all donations. The specimen was naive T cells sorted from blood. This chain uses TRBV7-2 with TRBJ2-7; no reliable D call. This receptor was taken from a young man in good health. CDR3 in amino acids: CASSLEQSFYEQYF. CDR3 nucleotide sequence: TGTGCCAGCAGCTTAGAGCAGAGTTTCTACGAGCAGTACTTC.